A selection of T cell receptor beta chains follows, all from one sample in a study of response to subunit inactivated influenza vaccine. TCRdb used MiXCR to reprocess the RT-PCR reads, holding one entry per CDR3 protein. The repertoire holds hundreds of thousands of distinct CDR3 sequences, with 12% to 15% as singletons. Here the sequenced sample was PBMCs from blood, taken around 15 days before vaccination. Receptors were obtained from a man aged 50 or older who received an inactivated influenza vaccine. The CDR3 runs from the conserved cysteine through the conserved F or W. D genes are given only for firm matches. Part of the rows lack a size; the others show once, few, many or a class for expanded clones.

D	V	J	size	DNA	CDR3
-	TRBV6-6	TRBJ1-4	-	TGTGCCAGCACCTACGGGGAAAAACTGTTTTTT	CASTYGEKLFF
TRBD2	TRBV6-2/TRBV6-3	TRBJ2-7	few	TGTGCCAGCAGACATCAACCGGGACTAGCGGGAGGGGGACAAGAGGGCGAGCAGTACTTC	CASRHQPGLAGGGQEGEQYF
-	TRBV7-2	TRBJ2-3	few	TGTGCCAGCAGCTTTCTGCATGGAGGTTCGGGTACGCAGTATTTT	CASSFLHGGSGTQYF
TRBD1	TRBV9	TRBJ2-2	-	TGTGCCAGCAGCGTGTCCCGGGACAGGGGGCGGAGCGGGGAGCTGTTTTTT	CASSVSRDRGRSGELFF
-	TRBV5-1	TRBJ2-1	many	TGCGCCAGCAGCTTTAGGACCGTGGGGCTCAATGAGCAGTTCTTC	CASSFRTVGLNEQFF
-	TRBV12-3/TRBV12-4	TRBJ2-1	many	TGTGCCAGCATGCAATCGGTTAGCAATGAGCAGTTCTTC	CASMQSVSNEQFF
TRBD2	TRBV7-8	TRBJ2-5	-	TGTGCCAGCAACCGTTTCCGATTTTCTAGCGGGAGAGGAGAGACCCAGTACTTC	CASNRFRFSSGRGETQYF
-	TRBV7-2	TRBJ1-1	many	TGTGCCAGCTCTTGGGGGCGGGGGACTGAAGCTTTCTTT	CASSWGRGTEAFF
-	TRBV12-2	TRBJ2-3	-	TGTGCAAGTCGTCGACTTTATAGCGGGGGTTTAGCATATACGCAGTATTTT	CASRRLYSGGLAYTQYF
TRBD1	TRBV5-5	TRBJ2-3	-	TGTGCCAGCAGCTTACCGACAGGGCCGAGGTTTGGGGCTACGCAGTATTTT	CASSLPTGPRFGATQYF
-	TRBV2	TRBJ2-3	few	TGTGCCAGCACATCACTAGGGAGAGATACGCAGTATTTT	CASTSLGRDTQYF
-	TRBV20-1	TRBJ1-1	few	TGCAGTGCTAGAGCATCGTCAGGTATGAACACTGAAGCTTTCTTT	CSARASSGMNTEAFF
-	TRBV6-2/TRBV6-3	TRBJ2-5	-	TGTGCCAGCAGTTACTCGAAGGCCCCGGGACAAAAGTTAGAGACCCAGTACTTC	CASSYSKAPGQKLETQYF
TRBD2	TRBV9	TRBJ2-3	-	TGTGCCAGCAGCACTTCCGGACTAGCGATAACTAGCACAGATACGCAGTATTTT	CASSTSGLAITSTDTQYF
-	TRBV20-1	TRBJ2-3	-	TGCAGTCGGGACTCAAGATTCACAGATACGCAGTATTTT	CSRDSRFTDTQYF
-	TRBV9	TRBJ1-2	few	TGTGCCAGCAGCCCCGGAGGGGCGAACTATGGCTACACCTTC	CASSPGGANYGYTF
TRBD1	TRBV12-3/TRBV12-4	TRBJ2-5	few	TGTGCCAGCAGTTTCGCTGGGACAGGGGGTCAGACCCAGTACTTC	CASSFAGTGGQTQYF
TRBD2	TRBV7-2	TRBJ2-1	few	TGTGCCAGCAGCGGGGGGAGGGACCCCTCCTACAATGAGCAGTTCTTC	CASSGGRDPSYNEQFF
TRBD1	TRBV6-1	TRBJ1-6	few	TGTGCCAGCCACAGGGACAGACGCTCACCCCTCCACTTT	CASHRDRRSPLHF
-	TRBV7-9	TRBJ1-5	many	TGTGCCAGCAGCTTTACCGACGGAAGCAATCAGCCCCAGCATTTT	CASSFTDGSNQPQHF
TRBD1	TRBV10-3	TRBJ2-1	many	TGTGCCATCAGCTCAGGGGGACAGGGGATCTATGAGCAGTTCTTC	CAISSGGQGIYEQFF
-	TRBV7-2	TRBJ1-6	-	TGTGCCAGCAGCCTAGTGAATAATTCACCCCTCCACTTT	CASSLVNNSPLHF
-	TRBV6-5	TRBJ1-3	few	TGTGCCAGCAGTCAGTCGAGCTCTGGAAACACCATATATTTT	CASSQSSSGNTIYF
TRBD2	TRBV16	TRBJ2-7	few	TGTGCCAGCAGCCATCCGGGACTAGTGGACGAGCAGTACTTC	CASSHPGLVDEQYF
-	TRBV28	TRBJ2-3	-	TGTGCCAGCAGTTCCGGGATTGTTCTTGCGCAGTATTTT	CASSSGIVLAQYF
-	TRBV10-3	TRBJ1-2	-	TGTGCCATCAGTGAGAGCGGTGACTATGGCTACACCTTC	CAISESGDYGYTF
-	TRBV5-1	TRBJ1-5	many	TGCGCCAGCAGCTTTGGGGGGGACCATCAGCCCCAGCATTTT	CASSFGGDHQPQHF
-	TRBV28	TRBJ2-7	-	TGTGCCAGCGGTCCGTTCAGGGGCTCCTACGAGCAGTACTTC	CASGPFRGSYEQYF
TRBD1	TRBV5-1	TRBJ2-1	-	TGCGCCAGCAGCTTGGTGGGACAGACCAATGAGCAGTTCTTC	CASSLVGQTNEQFF
-	TRBV11-2	TRBJ2-2	-	TGTGCCAGCAGCTTTGCTCGGACAACCGGGGAGCTGTTTTTT	CASSFARTTGELFF
-	TRBV7-9	TRBJ1-1	-	TGTGCTAGCAGCTTAGAACAGGACACTGAAGCTTTCTTT	CASSLEQDTEAFF
TRBD2	TRBV4-3	TRBJ2-2	-	TGCGCCAGCAGCCAAGGGCTAGCGGGGGGCCTGAACACCGGGGAGCTGTTTTTT	CASSQGLAGGLNTGELFF
-	TRBV12-3/TRBV12-4	TRBJ2-3	-	TGTGCCAGCAGCCCCACCGGGTCCCCCTGGATAGATACGCAGTATTTT	CASSPTGSPWIDTQYF
-	TRBV7-9	TRBJ2-7	many	TGTGCCAGCAGCCACTGGGATGGCTACGAGCAGTACTTC	CASSHWDGYEQYF
TRBD2	TRBV10-1	TRBJ2-3	-	TGCGCCAGCAGTGAGTCCCTAGCGGGGGGGCTCGCAGATACGCAGTATTTT	CASSESLAGGLADTQYF
-	TRBV4-1	TRBJ1-5	-	TGCGCCAGCAGCCAAGATCCAGGGACGTTCGGTCAGCCCCAGCATTTT	CASSQDPGTFGQPQHF
TRBD2	TRBV7-9	TRBJ2-7	many	TGTGCCAGCAGCTTAGGCCCAGCGGGAGCAGGCTACGAGCAGTACTTC	CASSLGPAGAGYEQYF
TRBD2	TRBV6-2/TRBV6-3	TRBJ2-5	-	TGTGCCACGGGACTAGCGTCGCAAGAGACCCAGTACTTC	CATGLASQETQYF
TRBD1	TRBV4-2	TRBJ1-4	-	TGTGCCAGCAGCCAAGAGGGCGGACAGGGCGGTGAAAAACTGTTTTTT	CASSQEGGQGGEKLFF
TRBD2	TRBV20-1	TRBJ2-2	-	TGCAGTGCTAGTTCTTGGGAGGGCGCGAACACCGGGGAGCTGTTTTTT	CSASSWEGANTGELFF
-	TRBV24-1	TRBJ2-7	-	TGTGCCACCAGTGAAGGGACTGGCGGGGCCTGGGGGAAGCAGTACTTC	CATSEGTGGAWGKQYF
-	TRBV5-1	TRBJ2-6	once	TGCTCCAGCAGCTTGTTAACGACCGGGGCCAACGTCCTGACTTTC	CSSSLLTTGANVLTF
TRBD2	TRBV5-1	TRBJ2-7	-	TGCGCCAGCAGCTTGGGAGGACTAGCGGGGGTCTACGAGCAGTACTTC	CASSLGGLAGVYEQYF
TRBD1	TRBV29-1	TRBJ1-3	-	TGCAGCGTTGATACGACAGGGTCCGGAAACACCATATATTTT	CSVDTTGSGNTIYF
-	TRBV9	TRBJ2-7	-	TGTGCCAGCAGCGTAGGCAAGGGAATGGGAACCTACGAGCAGTACTTC	CASSVGKGMGTYEQYF
-	TRBV28	TRBJ2-1	-	TGTGCCAGCAATACCCGGGACGGCGTACCGGGGGAGCAGTTCTTC	CASNTRDGVPGEQFF
-	TRBV5-6	TRBJ1-5	-	TGTGCCAGCAGCTTGTGGAAGGAGAGGGTTGCGAATCAGCCCCAGCATTTT	CASSLWKERVANQPQHF
-	TRBV28	TRBJ2-1	many	TGTGCCAGCAGTTCCCGCGGGCGAACCTACAATGAGCAGTTCTTC	CASSSRGRTYNEQFF
TRBD2	TRBV15	TRBJ2-5	-	TGTGCCACCAGCATTCACGGGGGGGCCACAGAGACCCAGTACTTC	CATSIHGGATETQYF